The text below deals with one T cell receptor (beta chain). Its cognate antigen is unknown. The entry originates in a study of T-cell memory formation after mild COVID-19. The 5'RACE method, run with constant-segment primers, produced TCR alpha and TCR beta cDNA libraries (carrying sample barcodes and UMIs). TCRdb redid the calling of the 5' RACE reads with MiXCR, one entry per CDR3 protein. The sample has 250,000 to 300,000 distinct CDR3 sequences, about a sixth seen once; the top ten hold approximately 25%. Findings of the study overall: Clones that contracted from day 15 to 85 had balanced CD4/CD8; later expanders were CD4+ biased. Certain responding clones were present in pre-infection memory, suggesting participation of cross-reactive memory.

Germline CDR1 SGHRS, CDR2 YFSETQ. The CDR3 is 15 amino acids. V was shortened by 4 bases and J by 2 bases, with 10 bases between the two germline ends. The receptor's source is a young man who had mild COVID-19 (a few samples of this study predate the infection). Cell type and time point are not known. The sequencing input was PBMCs or a T cell subset sorted from them (not recorded which). This sequence joins TRBV5-1 and TRBJ2-6; D is uncertain. The CDR3 loop is CASSPFAPGANVLTF. The CDR3 nucleotides read TGCGCCAGCAGCCCATTCGCCCCTGGGGCCAACGTCCTGACTTTC.